These 17 T cell receptor beta chains were sequenced from one sample in a study of T-cell reconstitution after alpha-beta-depleted transplantation in children. It was with unique molecular identifiers that the TCRbeta library was prepared. TCRdb redid the calling of the PCR reads with MiXCR, one entry per CDR3 protein. Of a few hundred thousand distinct CDR3 sequences listed, about an eighth are singletons. The specimen was PBMCs from the stem cell graft donor, collected from the stem cell graft. The receptors derive from a human donor who donated a stem cell graft to a child with combined immunodeficiency.

The V call is TRBV12-5, the J call TRBJ2-7; 7 positions agree with TRBD1. CDR1 and CDR2 (germline): LGHNT, FRNRAP. The CDR3 totals 14 residues. V was clipped by 4 bases and J by 3 bases; unmatched bases: 6. The CDR3 loop is CASGSGTVFYEQYF. In DNA, the CDR3 is TGTGCTAGTGGTTCCGGGACAGTCTTCTACGAGCAGTACTTC.

This clonotype was detected many times. J is TRBJ2-2 and V is TRBV7-2, with TRBD1 identical over 7 bases. Germline V gene lookup returns CDR1 SGHTA and CDR2 FQGNSA. After removal of 5 bases from V and 1 base from J, the junction contained 4 bases not matched to a gene. This CDR3 has 15 amino acids. CDR3 sequence: CASSRDRGNTGELFF. Written as DNA, the CDR3 is TGTGCCAGCAGCCGGGACAGAGGGAACACCGGGGAGCTGTTTTTT.

This clonotype was found a few times. The chain links TRBV20-1 to TRBJ1-4; possibly TRBD1 for D (6 bases). V dropped 5 bases and J dropped 10 bases, with 20 bases sitting between them. Germline CDR1 is DFQATT and CDR2 is SNEGSKA (reference sequence). The CDR3 extends over 14 amino acids. CDR3 sequence: CSASIGGGGGKLFF. CDR3 sequence (DNA): TGCAGTGCTTCCATAGGGGGGGGAGGCGGAAAACTGTTTTTT.

This clonotype was seen at least ten times. The CDR3 loop is CSVKPGQGINEQFF. The CDR3 bases are TGCAGCGTCAAGCCGGGACAGGGAATAAATGAGCAGTTCTTC. The chain carries TRBV29-1 and TRBJ2-1, with TRBD1 identical over 9 bases. The CDR3 totals 14 residues. Unmatched junction bases numbered 10, after V lost 6 bases and J lost 7 bases. Germline V CDR1 and CDR2: SQVTM, ANQGSEA.

The V gene is TRBV29-1, the J gene TRBJ2-6, with a tentative D call TRBD1 (5 bases). CDR1 SQVTM and CDR2 ANQGSEA come from the germline V gene. The CDR3 runs 13 residues. Trimming removed 6 bases from V and 1 base from J, with 7 bases in between. The CDR3 reads CSVAGSGANVLTF. The CDR3, as DNA: TGCAGCGTCGCAGGGTCTGGGGCCAACGTCCTGACTTTC.

The sample holds many counts of this clonotype. The chain is built from TRBV5-5 and TRBJ2-7; D not certain. Per the germline V gene, CDR1 is SGHKS and CDR2 is YYEKEE (reference sequence). The V gene lost 4 bases and the J gene lost 3 bases, with 8 bases spanning the gap. The CDR3 has 12 amino acids. The CDR3 DNA follows: TGTGCCAGCAGCCCCAACTACTACGAGCAGTACTTC. Encoded protein: CASSPNYYEQYF.

There are many counts of this clonotype. The rearrangement links TRBV9 to TRBJ2-5; 9 bases match TRBD2. CDR1 is SGDLS and CDR2 is YYNGEE in the germline V gene. Trimming cost V 4 bases and J 5 bases; bases outside gene matches: 12. This CDR3 region has 16 residues. CDR3 sequence (DNA): TGTGCCAGCAGCTTCGGAAGCGGGAGGCCTCCGGAGACCCAGTACTTC. Its translation: CASSFGSGRPPETQYF.

This clonotype has ten or more counts. CDR3 sequence (DNA): TGTGCTAGTGGTTTGGTTTCCGAAGGGGAGCTGTTTTTT. Translating it yields CASGLVSEGELFF. This chain connects TRBV12-5 to TRBJ2-2; D remains ambiguous. V gave up 0 bases and J gave up 8 bases, with 7 bases separating them. The CDR3 extends over 13 amino acids. Germline values: CDR1 LGHNT, CDR2 FRNRAP.

This clonotype appeared many times. This chain links TRBV6-5 with TRBJ2-3, with D tentatively TRBD1 (6 bases). This CDR3 region has 12 residues. V lost 0 bases to trimming and J lost 8 bases, with 6 bases between them. From germline, CDR1 is MNHEY and CDR2 SVGAGI. CDR3 residues: CASSYSGGTQYF. In nucleotides, the CDR3 is TGTGCCAGCAGTTACTCAGGGGGTACGCAGTATTTT.

In this sample, this clonotype turned up a few times. The rearrangement joins TRBV2 to TRBJ2-5; maybe TRBD2 (5 bases). Trimming took 6 bases from V and 4 from J, leaving 12 bases between them. Germline V gene data show CDR1 as SNHLY and CDR2 as FYNNEI. The CDR3 loop spans 13 amino acids. The CDR3 region has the DNA TGTGCCAGCAGGAAGGACTGGCCAGAGACCCAGTACTTC. Amino acid sequence: CASRKDWPETQYF.

This clonotype was counted at least ten times. The chain joins TRBV5-6 to TRBJ1-1; a possible D gene is TRBD1 (5 bases). From germline, CDR1 is SGHDT and CDR2 YYEEEE. The CDR3 extends over 13 amino acids. V was cut by 0 bases and J by 3 bases, with 6 bases left in between. The CDR3 protein is CASSLGQYTEAFF. The CDR3 coding sequence is TGTGCCAGCAGCTTGGGACAGTACACTGAAGCTTTCTTT. Using reference TRBV5-6 and TRBJ1-1 for the parts outside the CDR3, the full variable domain is DAGVTQSPTHLIKTRGQQVTLRCSPKSGHDTVSWYQQALGQGPQFIFQYYEEEERQRGNFPDRFSGHQFPNYSSELNVNALLLGDSALYLCASSLGQYTEAFFGQGTRLTVV.

The rearrangement links TRBV27 to TRBJ2-1; D tentatively fits TRBD1 or TRBD2 (5 bases each). CDR3 length: 14 amino acids. The V end lost 5 bases, the J end lost 9 bases, and 17 bases lay between the germline ends. Germline V lookup: CDR1 MNHEY, CDR2 SMNVEV (reference sequence). CDR3: CASSPRVGAGEQFF. DNA of the CDR3: TGTGCCAGCAGTCCGCGGGTCGGGGCTGGTGAGCAGTTCTTC.

This clonotype came up a few times. This chain uses TRBV4-2 with TRBJ2-3, with TRBD2 identical over 8 bases. Germline-derived CDR1 and CDR2 are LGHNA and YNFKEQ. Unmatched junction bases numbered 6, after V lost 0 bases and J lost 4 bases. The length of the CDR3 is 16 residues. The CDR3 coding sequence is TGTGCCAGCAGCCAAGATCAGGCGGGAGGCCCAGATACGCAGTATTTT. Encoded protein: CASSQDQAGGPDTQYF.

The table lists this clonotype with many counts. The chain employs TRBV4-3 and TRBJ2-1, with 8 bases identical to TRBD2. The germline V gene encodes CDR1 LGHNA and CDR2 YSLEER. The trim removed 3 bases at V and 3 bases at J, leaving 1 base unmatched. The CDR3 has 14 residues. CDR3 nucleotide sequence: TGCGCCAGCAGCCAGGGACTAGGCTACAATGAGCAGTTCTTC. Translating gives CASSQGLGYNEQFF.

This clonotype was found a few times. The chain employs TRBV10-3 and TRBJ2-7; D possibly uses TRBD1 or TRBD2 (5 bases each). Between the trimmed V and J ends, which lost 0 bases and 0 bases, there was a span of 15 bases. The CDR3 is 17 amino acids. CDR1 and CDR2 from the germline V gene are ENHRY and SYGVKD. The CDR3 region is CAISESKGTEVSYEQYF. Written as DNA, the CDR3 is TGTGCCATCAGTGAGTCTAAAGGGACGGAGGTCTCCTACGAGCAGTACTTC.

This clonotype turned up a few times. The rearrangement uses TRBV12-3 or TRBV12-4 and TRBJ1-1, with D perhaps matching TRBD1 (6 bases). The CDR3 spans 15 residues. With 4 bases removed from V and 0 bases from J, the gap between germline ends came to 12 bases. The CDR3, as DNA: TGTGCCAGCAGTTGGGTCGGGGGCCTGAACACTGAAGCTTTCTTT. It specifies CASSWVGGLNTEAFF.

In this sample, this clonotype turned up a few times. The chain combines TRBV12-3 or TRBV12-4 with TRBJ2-7; 7 bases align to TRBD2. V trimming: 2 bases; J trimming: 7 bases; junction bases outside the gene matches: 8. The CDR3 runs 14 residues. CDR3 in DNA: TGTGCCAGCAGTTTACTTGAGGAGGGAGGGGAGCAGTACTTC. This sequence encodes CASSLLEEGGEQYF.